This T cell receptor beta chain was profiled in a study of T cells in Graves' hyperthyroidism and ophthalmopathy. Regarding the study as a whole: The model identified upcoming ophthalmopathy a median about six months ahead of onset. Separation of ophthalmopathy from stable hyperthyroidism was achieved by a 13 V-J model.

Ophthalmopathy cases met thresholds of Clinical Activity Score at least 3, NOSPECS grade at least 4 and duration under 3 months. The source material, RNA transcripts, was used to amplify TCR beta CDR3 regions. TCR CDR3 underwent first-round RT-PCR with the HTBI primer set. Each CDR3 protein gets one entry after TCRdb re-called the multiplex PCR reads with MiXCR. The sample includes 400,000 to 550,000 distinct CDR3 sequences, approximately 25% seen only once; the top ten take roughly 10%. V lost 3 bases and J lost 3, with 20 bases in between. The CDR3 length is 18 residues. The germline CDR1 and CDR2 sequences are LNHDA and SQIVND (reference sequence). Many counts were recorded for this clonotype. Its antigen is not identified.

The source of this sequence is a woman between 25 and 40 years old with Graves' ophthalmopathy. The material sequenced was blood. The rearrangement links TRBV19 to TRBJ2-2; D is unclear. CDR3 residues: CASSIWAGWRPDTGELFF. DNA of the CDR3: TGTGCCAGTAGTATCTGGGCCGGATGGCGTCCGGACACCGGGGAGCTGTTTTTT. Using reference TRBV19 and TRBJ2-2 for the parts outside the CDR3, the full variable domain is DGGITQSPKYLFRKEGQNVTLSCEQNLNHDAMYWYRQDPGQGLRLIYYSQIVNDFQKGDIAEGYSVSREKKESFPLTVTSAQKNPTAFYLCASSIWAGWRPDTGELFFGEGSRLTVL.